These 20 T cell receptor beta chains were all obtained from the same sample, sequenced in a study of blood T cell repertoires in COVID-19. The data were produced by immunoSEQ multiplex PCR, yet TCRdb's version contains in-frame clones alone and is incomplete. Of about 190,000 clones in the sample, 75% to 90% are singletons; the top ten hold 5.5% to 8.5%. Material for sequencing was peripheral blood. These TCRs come from a man aged 55 to 70 with acute or convalescent COVID-19.

This chain connects TRBV6-4 to TRBJ2-3; D may be TRBD2 (7 bases). The V end was cut by 0 bases, the J end by 1 base, with 14 bases between. The CDR3 contains 17 residues. The germline gives CDR1 MRHNA, CDR2 SNTAGT. CDR3 sequence: CASSDSPGGGGTDTQYF. The CDR3 region has the DNA TGTGCCAGCAGTGACTCCCCTGGAGGGGGGGGCACAGATACGCAGTATTTT.

This clone was recorded at least ten times. The chain couples TRBV7-3 to TRBJ2-3, with D hard to call. Trimming left V 2 bases short and J 0 bases short, with 12 bases between. The length of the CDR3 is 16 residues. Germline assignment: CDR1 SGHTA and CDR2 FQGTGA. The CDR3 DNA reads TGTGCCAGCAGCTTAGGTGCCTACCCCAGCACAGATACGCAGTATTTT. Translated, it gives CASSLGAYPSTDTQYF.

The genes are TRBV7-2 and TRBJ2-4; perhaps TRBD2 as D (6 bases). Germline V CDR1 and CDR2: SGHTA, FQGNSA. This CDR3 spans 18 amino acids. V was clipped by 0 bases and J by 1 base, with 16 bases between them. DNA of the CDR3: TGTGCCAGCAGCTTAGCTGGGACTGAGGGGCCCGCCAAAAACATTCAGTACTTC. Encoded protein: CASSLAGTEGPAKNIQYF. The full variable domain, rest sourced from reference TRBV7-2 and TRBJ2-4, is GAGVSQSPSNKVTEKGKDVELRCDPISGHTALYWYRQSLGQGLEFLIYFQGNSAPDKSGLPSDRFSAERTGGSVSTLTIQRTQQEDSAVYLCASSLAGTEGPAKNIQYFGAGTRLSVL.

This chain uses TRBV5-1 with TRBJ2-7; 9 bases fit TRBD1. The CDR3 has 13 residues. From germline, CDR1 is SGHRS and CDR2 YFSETQ. J gave up 5 bases and V 2 bases, and 2 bases lay outside the gene matches. In DNA, the CDR3 is TGCGCCAGCAGCTTTGGGACAGGGAACGAGCAGTACTTC. Residues: CASSFGTGNEQYF. The whole variable domain, filled in from reference TRBV5-1 and TRBJ2-7, reads KAGVTQTPRYLIKTRGQQVTLSCSPISGHRSVSWYQQTPGQGLQFLFEYFSETQRNKGNFPGRFSGRQFSNSRSEMNVSTLELGDSALYLCASSFGTGNEQYFGPGTRLTVT.

The chain recombines TRBV7-8 with TRBJ2-3, with D tentatively TRBD2 (5 bases). From germline, CDR1 is SGHVS and CDR2 FQNEAQ. This CDR3 is 15 amino acids long. V was pared by 2 bases and J by 3 bases, with 12 bases between. CDR3 DNA sequence: TGTGCCAGCAGCTTATTGAGGGTATCGACAGATACGCAGTATTTT. It codes for CASSLLRVSTDTQYF.

The chain combines TRBV5-1 with TRBJ1-5; a possible D gene is TRBD1 (6 bases). The V end was cut by 4 bases, the J end by 2 bases, with 22 bases between. Germline CDR1 reads SGHRS; CDR2 reads YFSETQ. The CDR3 consists of 18 residues. Here the CDR3 reads CASSGKSGTNNRNQPQHF. The CDR3 coding sequence is TGCGCCAGCAGCGGAAAATCCGGGACAAACAATCGCAATCAGCCCCAGCATTTT.

The chain uses TRBV4-1 and TRBJ1-5; the D is unclear. Germline V gene lookup returns CDR1 MGHRA and CDR2 YSYEKL. The length of the CDR3 is 15 residues. Trimming took 1 base from V and 2 from J, leaving 9 bases between them. CDR3 coding DNA: TGCGCCAGCAGCCAAGGGTCTTCAGGCAATCAGCCCCAGCATTTT. This encodes CASSQGSSGNQPQHF.

V and J are TRBV9 and TRBJ1-1; D is uncertain. The germline CDR1 and CDR2 sequences are SGDLS and YYNGEE. CDR3 length: 15 residues. V was trimmed by 0 bases and J by 0 bases, leaving 9 bases between them. CDR3 nucleotides: TGTGCCAGCAGCGTAGGAGGACTCATGAACACTGAAGCTTTCTTT. Encoded protein: CASSVGGLMNTEAFF.

The chain links TRBV6-2 or TRBV6-3 to TRBJ2-5; 13 bases are shared with TRBD2. This CDR3 is 16 amino acids long. Germline CDR1 reads MNHEY; CDR2 reads SVGEGT. V was pared by 6 bases and J by 5 bases, with 9 bases of the junction left unmatched. DNA for the CDR3: TGTGCCAGCAGCTTCGGACTAGCGGGGGCTTGGGAGACCCAGTACTTC. Translation: CASSFGLAGAWETQYF.

This chain uses TRBV6-2 or TRBV6-3 with TRBJ1-2; possible D gene TRBD1, 6 bases. This CDR3 spans 14 amino acids. The V gene's germline CDR1 is MNHEY and CDR2 SVGEGT. Trimming stripped 5 bases from V and 3 bases from J, with 13 bases between. The CDR3 sequence is CASSRTVRYYGYTF. Written as DNA, the CDR3 is TGTGCCAGCAGTAGGACAGTACGGTACTATGGCTACACCTTC.

J is TRBJ2-2 and V is TRBV28; D may be TRBD2 (5 bases). Germline CDR1 is MDHEN and CDR2 is SYDVKM. The CDR3 runs to 14 residues. V was pared by 5 bases and J by 2 bases, with 9 bases between. Here the CDR3 DNA reads TGTGCCAGCAGTGGAGGCCCCAACACCGGGGAGCTGTTTTTT. It is translated as CASSGGPNTGELFF.

The chain has TRBV9 and TRBJ1-3; no clear D gene. The V and J ends lost 1 base and 2 bases respectively, with 7 bases between them. Germline values: CDR1 SGDLS, CDR2 YYNGEE. The length of the CDR3 is 14 residues. DNA of the CDR3: TGTGCCAGCAGCGTACTGAGTACTGGAAACACCATATATTTT. Protein: CASSVLSTGNTIYF.

This chain links TRBV19 with TRBJ2-3; 15 nucleotides line up with TRBD2. The CDR3 is 17 residues long. J lost 2 bases, V lost 9 bases, and 9 bases had no gene match. CDR1 and CDR2 (germline): LNHDA, SQIVND (reference sequence). Here the CDR3 reads CASSIGLAGGLTDTQYF. CDR3 in DNA: TGTGCCAGCTCTATCGGACTAGCGGGGGGGCTCACAGATACGCAGTATTTT.

The chain recombines TRBV9 with TRBJ2-1; 8 bases are shared with TRBD1. The CDR3 sequence is 15 residues long. Germline V gene sequence: CDR1 SGDLS, CDR2 YYNGEE. V was clipped by 5 bases and J by 7 bases; unmatched bases: 11. CDR3 sequence: CASSLQGGPRNEQFF. In DNA form, the CDR3 reads TGTGCCAGCAGTCTACAGGGGGGCCCTAGGAATGAGCAGTTCTTC. The whole variable domain, filled in from reference TRBV9 and TRBJ2-1, reads DSGVTQTPKHLITATGQRVTLRCSPRSGDLSVYWYQQSLDQGLQFLIQYYNGEERAKGNILERFSAQQFPDLHSELNLSSLELGDSALYFCASSLQGGPRNEQFFGPGTRLTVL.

The chain combines TRBV20-1 with TRBJ2-5; D unclear. V lost 3 bases, J lost 3 bases, and 2 bases lay in between. Germline V gene sequence: CDR1 DFQATT, CDR2 SNEGSKA (reference sequence). CDR3 length: 10 residues. The CDR3 coding sequence is TGCAGTGCTAGCGAAGAGACCCAGTACTTC. This encodes CSASEETQYF.

V usage is TRBV9 and J usage is TRBJ1-5; possible D gene TRBD1, 6 bases. The CDR3 is 16 residues long. Germline V CDR1 and CDR2: SGDLS, YYNGEE. Trimming stripped 0 bases from V and 6 bases from J, with 16 bases between. CDR3 sequence: CASSVGGGAGVQPQHF. The CDR3 bases are TGTGCCAGCAGCGTAGGAGGGGGGGCAGGGGTTCAGCCCCAGCATTTT.

The chain combines TRBV4-2 with TRBJ2-3; weak D call: TRBD2 (7 bases). The CDR3 length is 15 residues. Per germline, CDR1 LGHNA and CDR2 YNFKEQ. V was clipped by 2 bases and J by 6 bases, with 15 bases between them. The CDR3 sequence: CASSQNGGPADTQYF. The CDR3 region has the DNA TGTGCCAGCAGCCAAAACGGGGGGCCGGCGGATACGCAGTATTTT.

The chain has TRBV24-1 and TRBJ2-5, with TRBD2 matching 12 bases. The CDR3 runs to 17 residues. With 2 bases clipped from V and 4 bases from J, the junction kept 7 bases outside the gene matches. Germline loops: CDR1 KGHDR, CDR2 SFDVKD. CDR3 nucleotide sequence: TGTGCCACCAGTGATTCGCCGACTAGCGGGAGTGGAGAGACCCAGTACTTC. Translating gives CATSDSPTSGSGETQYF.

The chain couples TRBV5-1 to TRBJ1-1; D not resolved. CDR1 and CDR2 (germline): SGHRS, YFSETQ. This CDR3 has 14 residues. V gave up 4 bases and J gave up 2 bases, with 12 bases separating them. DNA of the CDR3: TGCGCCAGCAGCGCCCCGGAGGCTAACACTGAAGCTTTCTTT. This sequence encodes CASSAPEANTEAFF.

V gene TRBV29-1 combines with J gene TRBJ1-1; 8 bases agree with TRBD1. The CDR3 loop spans 14 amino acids. V lost 4 bases, J lost 0 bases, and 4 bases stayed unmatched. Per germline, CDR1 SQVTM and CDR2 ANQGSEA. The CDR3 loop reads CSVGGGQVNTEAFF. DNA for the CDR3: TGCAGCGTTGGGGGGGGACAGGTGAACACTGAAGCTTTCTTT.